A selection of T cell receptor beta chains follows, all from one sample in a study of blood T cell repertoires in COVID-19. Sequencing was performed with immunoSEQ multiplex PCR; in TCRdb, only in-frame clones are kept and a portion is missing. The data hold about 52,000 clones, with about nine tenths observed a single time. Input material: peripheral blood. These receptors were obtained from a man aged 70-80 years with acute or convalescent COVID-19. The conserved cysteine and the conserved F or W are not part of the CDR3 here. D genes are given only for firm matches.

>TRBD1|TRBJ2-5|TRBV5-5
ASSPRTGEETQY
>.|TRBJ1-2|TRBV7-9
ASSSILGSGYT
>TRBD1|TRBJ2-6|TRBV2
ASRGQVLGANVLT
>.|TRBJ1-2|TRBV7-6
ASSPRNVGWGHYGYT
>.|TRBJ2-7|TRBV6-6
ASSHPIVGRSSYEQY
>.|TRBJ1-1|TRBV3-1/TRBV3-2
ASSYGLNTEAF
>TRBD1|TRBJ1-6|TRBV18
ASSPAKRQGDSPLH
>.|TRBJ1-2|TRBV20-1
SASLSVEYGYT
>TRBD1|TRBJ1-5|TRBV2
ASRTTGGSQPQH
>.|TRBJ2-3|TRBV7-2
ASSSVRDTQY
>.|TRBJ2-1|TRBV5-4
ASSPSSSYNEQF
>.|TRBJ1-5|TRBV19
ASIPGGVFSNQPQH
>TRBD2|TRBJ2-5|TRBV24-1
ATTGNSGETQY
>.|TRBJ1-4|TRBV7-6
ASSLGHGGLRNEKLF
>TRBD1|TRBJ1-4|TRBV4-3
ASSHHLIQGAREKLF
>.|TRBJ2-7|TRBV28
ASRRGGISYEQY
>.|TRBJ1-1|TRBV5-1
ASSLQVVNTEAF
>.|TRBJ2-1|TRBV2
ASSVTGINEQF
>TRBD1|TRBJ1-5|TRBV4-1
ASSQEGTGKQPQH
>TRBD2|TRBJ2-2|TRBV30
AWSGTSGTIGELF
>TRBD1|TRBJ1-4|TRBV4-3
ASSQGQGMGLSEKLF
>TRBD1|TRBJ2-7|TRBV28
ASSYGGQGISYEQY